The clone carrying this T cell receptor beta chain was observed a handful of times. The data were obtained in a study of identical twins. The CDR3 totals 12 residues. Germline V lookup: CDR1 DFQATT, CDR2 SNEGSKA (reference sequence). The V gene lost 6 bases and the J gene lost 6 bases, with 13 bases spanning the gap. TCRdb independently ran MiXCR on the 5' RACE reads; one entry per CDR3 protein. The profile shows approximately 500,000 distinct CDR3 sequences, 20% to 25% of them singletons. These records were also assigned to another study, of T cells expressing NK-cell markers.

The TCR was taken from a young woman in good health. The sequencing sample was made of CD4+ T cells sorted from blood. The chain uses TRBV20-1 and TRBJ2-3, with D hard to call. CDR3 nucleotides: TGCAGTGCCAGGCAGGATAGCGATACGCAGTATTTT. Residues: CSARQDSDTQYF.